The 19 T cell receptor beta chains given below trace back to one sample, sequenced in a study of tissue T cells after allogeneic stem cell transplantation. Some clones are missing from TCRdb's copy, which holds only in-frame ones; the method was immunoSEQ multiplex PCR. The sample consists of roughly 50,000 clones, about three quarters of them appearing once. Material for sequencing was sorted cells pooled from one or two spleens. The source is a pool of C57BL/6 mice in good health.

Comments on this clone: Gene names and germline refer to mouse. The CDR3 is cut off 1 residue early in the read; its end comes from the germline J gene. This chain joins TRBV12-2 and TRBJ2-5; TRBD1 matches 10 bases. Per the germline V gene, CDR1 is SGHLS and CDR2 is HYDKME. V gave up 4 bases and J gave up 6 bases; unmatched junction bases: 6. The CDR3 consists of 14 residues. The CDR3: CASSPGQGMDTQYF. The covered CDR3 bases are TGTGCCAGCTCCCCGGGACAGGGGATGGACACCCAGTAC.

Notes on this clone: Here the gene names and germline are mouse. The read terminates 1 residue before the CDR3 end, so the remaining end is supplied by the germline J gene. The rearrangement uses TRBV16 and TRBJ2-3; weak D call: TRBD1 (5 bases). The V end was cut by 4 bases, the J end by 6 bases, with 8 bases between. Germline-derived CDR1 and CDR2 are SGHSA and FRNQAP. The CDR3 covers 12 residues. CDR3 sequence reads: CASSSQGETLYF. Incomplete CDR3 DNA: TGTGCAAGCAGCTCTCAGGGTGAAACGCTGTAT. The complete variable domain, with remaining parts taken from reference TRBV16 and TRBJ2-3, reads NAGVIQTPRHKVTGKGQEATLWCEPISGHSAVFWYRQTIVQGLEFLTYFRNQAPIDDSGMPKERFSAQMPNQSHSTLKIQSTQPQDSAVYLCASSSQGETLYFGSGTRLTVL.

Turning to this clone: Gene names and germline match the mouse. CDR3 region: CASRPPGHQDTQYF. The CDR3 DNA, read in part, is TGTGCCAGCAGGCCTCCGGGACACCAAGACACCCAGTAC. The chain combines TRBV15 with TRBJ2-5; D tentatively reads TRBD1 or TRBD2 (5 bases each). The observed sequence ends 1 residue before the CDR3 terminus, with the missing tail filled in from the germline J gene. This CDR3 is built from 14 residues. Trimming removed 6 bases at V and 1 base at J, with 11 bases between. Germline CDR1 reads SGHND; CDR2 reads FRSKSL.

Concerning this clone itself: Gene names and germline refer to mouse. The read ends 1 residue shy of where the CDR3 ends; the end is completed using the germline J gene. This chain joins TRBV5 and TRBJ1-5; D unclear. V lost 1 base and J lost 0, with 7 bases in between. Germline CDR1 is LGHNA and CDR2 is YNLKQL (reference sequence). The CDR3 sequence is 15 residues long. The CDR3 region is CASSQGQSNNQAPLF. The CDR3 DNA, read in part, is TGTGCCAGCAGCCAAGGCCAGAGTAACAACCAGGCTCCGCTT.

In regard to this clone: Gene names refer to mouse genes. CDR3 bases read: TGTGCCAGCAGTGGGGACAGGGAGGATCCCAACGAAAGATTATTT. Encoded protein: CASSGDREDPNERLF. The whole CDR3 is CASSGDREDPNERLFF. J is TRBJ1-4 and V is TRBV14; TRBD1 matches 9 bases. The read comes to an end 1 residue before the CDR3 does, leaving the germline J gene to fill in the end. Germline lookup yields CDR1 SGHDT and CDR2 FRDEAV. With 4 bases clipped from V and 3 bases from J, the junction kept 7 bases outside the gene matches. The CDR3 extends over 16 amino acids.

Comment on this clone: Gene labels here are mouse ones. The read is 1 residue too short to cover the CDR3 end, so that end is filled in from the germline J gene. The chain is built from TRBV3 and TRBJ1-1; no clear D. The CDR3 is 14 residues long. Trimming took 2 bases from V and 1 from J, leaving 8 bases between them. Germline CDR1 and CDR2: SNHLY and FYNGKV (reference sequence). CDR3 protein: CASSLQTRNTEVFF. The CDR3 DNA, read in part, is TGTGCCAGCAGCTTACAGACAAGAAACACAGAAGTCTTC.

In the case of this clone: Germline and genes: mouse. The read falls 1 residue short of the CDR3 end, and the missing part is taken from the germline J gene. V is TRBV4 and J is TRBJ2-5; 11 positions match TRBD2. CDR3 length: 14 amino acids. Germline CDR1 LGHDT, CDR2 YNNKQL (reference sequence). Trimming removed 3 bases from V and 6 bases from J; junction bases left unmatched: 2. The CDR3 loop reads CASSYGTGGDTQYF. CDR3 DNA (partial): TGTGCCAGCAGCTACGGGACTGGGGGCGACACCCAGTAC.

With regard to this clone: Here the gene names and germline are mouse. The CDR3 goes on 1 residue after the read ends, and that part is filled in from the germline J gene. V gene TRBV3 combines with J gene TRBJ1-4; unclear D gene. Germline-derived CDR1 and CDR2 are SNHLY and FYNGKV (reference sequence). The CDR3 sequence is 15 residues long. The V and J ends lost 5 bases and 0 bases respectively, with 10 bases between them. The CDR3 loop is CASSRSMVSNERLFF. CDR3 DNA, as far as it was read: TGTGCCAGCAGCCGGTCGATGGTTTCCAACGAAAGATTATTT. The full variable domain, its missing parts supplied by reference TRBV3 and TRBJ1-4, is GPKVLQIPSHQIIDMGQMVTLNCDPVSNHLYFYWYKQILGQQMEFLVNFYNGKVMEKSKLFKDQFSVERPDGSYFTLKIQPTALEDSAVYFCASSRSMVSNERLFFGHGTKLSVL.

With respect to this clone: The listed genes are named as in mouse. The read stops 1 residue short of the end of the CDR3; the missing end is completed from the germline J gene. V is TRBV2 and J is TRBJ1-3; D is undetermined. Trimming cost V 0 bases and J 4 bases, with 10 bases left between them. The V gene's germline CDR1 is LGHNA and CDR2 YSYQKL. The CDR3 runs to 15 residues. The DNA read from the CDR3 is TGTGCCAGCAGCCAAGAAGGAGGGAGAGGAAATACGCTCTAT. Translating it yields CASSQEGGRGNTLY. The full CDR3 sequence reads CASSQEGGRGNTLYF.

On this clone: Gene and germline names: mouse. The CDR3 goes on 1 residue after the read ends, and that part is filled in from the germline J gene. The chain joins TRBV13-1 to TRBJ1-1; the match to TRBD1 covers 7 bases. J was trimmed by 0 bases and V by 2 bases; bases with no gene match: 7. Germline assignment: CDR1 NSHNY and CDR2 SYGAGN. The CDR3 consists of 16 residues. The covered CDR3 bases are TGTGCCAGCAGTGAGCCCTATCAGGGGGCAAACACAGAAGTCTTC. Protein product: CASSEPYQGANTEVF. In full, the CDR3 is CASSEPYQGANTEVFF.

With regard to this clone: The gene names given are mouse names. The CDR3 end falls 1 residue outside the read, so it is completed with the germline J gene. The identical CDR3 is also encoded by other nucleotide sequences in the sample. This rearrangement joins TRBV19 to TRBJ1-1; D is ambiguous. The V end was cut by 3 bases, the J end by 0 bases, with 3 bases between. Per the germline V gene, CDR1 is FNHDT and CDR2 is SITEND (reference sequence). CDR3 length: 12 residues. The CDR3 DNA, read in part, is TGTGCCAGCAGTAGGGAGAACACAGAAGTCTTC. Amino acid sequence: CASSRENTEVF. The full CDR3 protein is CASSRENTEVFF.

A remark on this clone: Gene names and germline refer to mouse. The sequenced fragment ends 1 residue before the CDR3 boundary, so the rest is inferred from the germline J gene. Other DNA sequences of this sample code for an identical CDR3. The chain carries TRBV3 and TRBJ1-2, with D perhaps matching TRBD1 (5 bases). V lost 1 base, J lost 2 bases, and 5 bases lay in between. This CDR3 comprises 13 residues. Germline CDR1 is SNHLY and CDR2 is FYNGKV (reference sequence). Incomplete CDR3 DNA: TGTGCCAGCAGCTTAGAGGGGAACTCCGACTACACC. Translation gives CASSLEGNSDYT. The CDR3 as a whole reads CASSLEGNSDYTF.

With respect to this clone: Germline and genes here are mouse. The CDR3 end is not reached by the read, which stops 1 residue before it; the germline J gene fills it in. The chain joins TRBV19 to TRBJ1-4; no reliable D call. The CDR3 is 14 residues long. Germline-derived CDR1 and CDR2 are FNHDT and SITEND (reference sequence). With 2 bases removed from V and 1 base from J, the gap between germline ends came to 6 bases. The CDR3 DNA, read in part, is TGTGCCAGCAGTATTCCGGATTCCAACGAAAGATTATTT. The encoded protein is CASSIPDSNERLF. Given in full, the CDR3 is CASSIPDSNERLFF.

This clone was seen more than once but under ten times. The genes are named according to mouse. The read gets to within 1 residue of the CDR3 end, and the germline J gene fills in the rest. The chain couples TRBV15 to TRBJ2-2; TRBD2 might be the D (6 bases). V was pared by 6 bases and J by 4 bases, with 9 bases between. Germline V lookup: CDR1 SGHND, CDR2 FRSKSL. The CDR3 loop spans 13 amino acids. CDR3 bases read: TGTGCCAGCAGCCCACTGGGCACCGGGCAGCTCTAC. As protein: CASSPLGTGQLY. The CDR3 reads in full as CASSPLGTGQLYF.

As for this clone: The gene names given are mouse names. This CDR3 is CASSPTNNYAEQFF. The CDR3 DNA, read in part, is TGTGCCAGCAGCCCGACAAATAACTATGCTGAGCAGTTC. J is TRBJ2-1 and V is TRBV14; no definite D call. The read stops 1 residue short of the end of the CDR3; the missing end is completed from the germline J gene. The CDR3 totals 14 residues. Germline V lookup: CDR1 SGHDT, CDR2 FRDEAV. Trimming stripped 5 bases from V and 0 bases from J, with 9 bases between.

This clone was detected only a few times. Gene names denote mouse genes. The read ends 1 residue early relative to the CDR3; the germline J gene fills the gap. The rearrangement links TRBV30 to TRBJ2-1; D is unclear. This CDR3 has 10 amino acids. Germline CDR1 and CDR2: SQVVS and ANEGSEA. V was shortened by 3 bases and J by 6 bases, with 3 bases between the two germline ends. The DNA read from the CDR3 is TGTAGTTCTAGCAGTGCTGAGCAGTTC. Protein: CSSSSAEQF. The CDR3 as a whole reads CSSSSAEQFF.

This clone showed up just a few times. Mouse germline and gene names are used. This chain's CDR3 is CASGGSTGGDSYEQYF. The sequenced part of the CDR3 DNA is TGTGCCAGCGGTGGTTCGACTGGGGGGGACTCCTATGAACAGTAC. V and J are TRBV13-2 and TRBJ2-7, with 11 bases aligning to TRBD2. With the read ending 1 residue before the CDR3 end, the germline J gene is used to fill in that end. Germline CDR1 is NNHNN and CDR2 is SYGAGS (reference sequence). The CDR3 length is 16 residues. V was pared by 3 bases and J by 0 bases, with 5 bases of the junction left unmatched.

Concerning this clone: Mouse names are used for the genes. The read ends 1 residue shy of where the CDR3 ends; the end is completed using the germline J gene. V gene TRBV31 combines with J gene TRBJ2-3; the D gene is possibly TRBD1 (5 bases). V lost 0 bases, J lost 0 bases, and 7 bases lay in between. The CDR3 contains 14 residues. Germline CDR1 is GKSSPN and CDR2 is SITVG. CDR3 bases read: TGTGCCTGGAGTCTGAGGGGAAGTGCAGAAACGCTGTAT. Protein product: CAWSLRGSAETLY. The CDR3, in full, reads CAWSLRGSAETLYF.

In regard to this clone: These gene names are mouse names. The CDR3 end falls 1 residue outside the read, so it is completed with the germline J gene. V usage is TRBV26 and J usage is TRBJ2-7; D is perhaps TRBD1 or TRBD2 (5 bases each). V lost 5 bases, J lost 4 bases, and 12 bases lay in between. The germline CDR1 and CDR2 sequences are KGHPV and FQNQEV (reference sequence). This CDR3 has 13 residues. The CDR3 loop reads CASSRGSPYEQYF. The sequenced part of the CDR3 DNA is TGTGCCAGCAGTAGGGGCAGCCCTTATGAACAGTAC. The full variable domain, its missing parts supplied by reference TRBV26 and TRBJ2-7, is NSKVIQTPRYLVKGQGQKAKMRCIPEKGHPVVFWYQQNKNNEFKFLINFQNQEVLQQIDMTEKRFSAECPSNSPCSLEIQSSEAGDSALYLCASSRGSPYEQYFGPGTRLTVL.